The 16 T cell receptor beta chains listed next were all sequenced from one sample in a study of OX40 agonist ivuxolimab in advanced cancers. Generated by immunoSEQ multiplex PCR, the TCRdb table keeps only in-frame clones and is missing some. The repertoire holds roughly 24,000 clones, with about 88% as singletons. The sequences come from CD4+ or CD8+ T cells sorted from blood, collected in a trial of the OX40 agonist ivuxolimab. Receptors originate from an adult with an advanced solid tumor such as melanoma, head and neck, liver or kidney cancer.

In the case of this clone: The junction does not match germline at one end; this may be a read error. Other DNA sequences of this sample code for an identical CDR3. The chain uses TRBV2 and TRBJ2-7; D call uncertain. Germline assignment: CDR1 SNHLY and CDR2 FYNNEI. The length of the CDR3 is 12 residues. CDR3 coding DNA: TGCGCCAGCAGTGAGGCCGTATACGAGCAGTACTTC. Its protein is CASSEAVYEQYF. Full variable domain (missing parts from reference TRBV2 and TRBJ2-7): EPEVTQTPSHQVTQMGQEVILRCVPISNHLYFYWYRQILGQKVEFLVSFYNNEISEKSEIFDDQFSVERPDGSNFTLKIRSTKLEDSAMYFCASSEAVYEQYFGPGTRLTVT.

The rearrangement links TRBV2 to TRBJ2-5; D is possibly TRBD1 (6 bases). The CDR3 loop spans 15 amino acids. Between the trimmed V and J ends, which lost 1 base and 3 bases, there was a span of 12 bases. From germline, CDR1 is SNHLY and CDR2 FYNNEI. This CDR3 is CASSEGNRVKETQYF. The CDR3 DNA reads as TGTGCCAGCAGTGAAGGAAACAGGGTAAAAGAGACCCAGTACTTC.

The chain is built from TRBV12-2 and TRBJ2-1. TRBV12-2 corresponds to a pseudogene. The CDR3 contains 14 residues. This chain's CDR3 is CASRFRDVANEQFF. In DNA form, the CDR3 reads TGTGCAAGTCGCTTCCGGGACGTCGCGAATGAGCAGTTCTTC.

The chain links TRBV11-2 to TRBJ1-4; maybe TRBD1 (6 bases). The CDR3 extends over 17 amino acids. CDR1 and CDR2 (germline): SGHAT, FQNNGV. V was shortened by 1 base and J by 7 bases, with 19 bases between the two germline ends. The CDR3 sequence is CASSLGDIPRGGEKLFF. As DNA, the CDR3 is TGTGCCAGCAGCTTAGGGGACATCCCGAGGGGGGGTGAAAAACTGTTTTTT.

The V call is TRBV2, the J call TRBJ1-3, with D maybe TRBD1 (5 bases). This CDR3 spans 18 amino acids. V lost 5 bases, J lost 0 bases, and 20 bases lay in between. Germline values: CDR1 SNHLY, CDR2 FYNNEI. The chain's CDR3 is CASSLQRVGVSSGNTIYF. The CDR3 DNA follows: TGTGCCAGCAGTTTGCAAAGAGTGGGGGTTAGCTCTGGAAACACCATATATTTT.

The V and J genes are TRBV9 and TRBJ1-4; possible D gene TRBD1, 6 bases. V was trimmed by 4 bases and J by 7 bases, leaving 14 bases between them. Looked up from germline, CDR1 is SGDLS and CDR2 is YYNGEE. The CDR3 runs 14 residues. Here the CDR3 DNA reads TGTGCCAGCAGCCCCACAGGGTTAGGTGAAAAACTGTTTTTT. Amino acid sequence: CASSPTGLGEKLFF.

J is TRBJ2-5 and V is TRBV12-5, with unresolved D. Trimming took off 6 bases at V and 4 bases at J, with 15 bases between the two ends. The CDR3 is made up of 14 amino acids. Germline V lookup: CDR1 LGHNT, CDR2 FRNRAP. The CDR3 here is CASGAANLAETQYF. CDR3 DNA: TGTGCTAGTGGGGCGGCCAACTTGGCAGAGACCCAGTACTTC.

CDR3 region: CSAVIISGYTF. CDR3 nucleotide sequence: TGCAGTGCCGTCATAATAAGTGGCTACACCTTC. V and J are TRBV20-1 and TRBJ1-2, with D uncertain. Per germline, CDR1 DFQATT and CDR2 SNEGSKA (reference sequence). The CDR3 runs to 11 residues. Trimming pared 6 bases from V and 7 bases from J, leaving 12 bases between.

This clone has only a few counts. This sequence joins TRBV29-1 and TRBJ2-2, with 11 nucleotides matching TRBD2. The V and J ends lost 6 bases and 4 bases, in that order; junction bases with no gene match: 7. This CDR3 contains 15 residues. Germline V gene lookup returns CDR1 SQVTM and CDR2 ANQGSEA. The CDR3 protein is CSVIAGGLSTGELFF. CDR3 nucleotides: TGCAGCGTAATAGCGGGGGGGCTTAGCACCGGGGAGCTGTTTTTT.

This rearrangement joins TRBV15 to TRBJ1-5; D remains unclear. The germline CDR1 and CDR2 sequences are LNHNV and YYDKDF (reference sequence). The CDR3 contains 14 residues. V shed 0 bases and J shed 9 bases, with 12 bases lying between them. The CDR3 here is CATSRDQRQGPQHF. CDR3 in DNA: TGTGCCACCAGCAGAGATCAGCGGCAAGGGCCCCAGCATTTT.

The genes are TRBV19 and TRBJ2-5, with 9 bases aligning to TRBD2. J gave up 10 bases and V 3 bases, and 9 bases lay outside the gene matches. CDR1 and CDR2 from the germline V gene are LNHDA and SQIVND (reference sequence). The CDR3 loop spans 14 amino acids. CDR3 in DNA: TGTGCCAGTAGTATGGGGGGTAGCGGGAGTGTCCAGTACTTC. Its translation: CASSMGGSGSVQYF.

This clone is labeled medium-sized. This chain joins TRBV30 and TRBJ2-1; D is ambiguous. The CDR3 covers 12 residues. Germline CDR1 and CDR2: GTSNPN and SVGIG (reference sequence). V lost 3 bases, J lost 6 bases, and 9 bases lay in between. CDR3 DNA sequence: TGTGCCTGGAGCCCCTTCTTCAATGAGCAGTTCTTC. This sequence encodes CAWSPFFNEQFF.

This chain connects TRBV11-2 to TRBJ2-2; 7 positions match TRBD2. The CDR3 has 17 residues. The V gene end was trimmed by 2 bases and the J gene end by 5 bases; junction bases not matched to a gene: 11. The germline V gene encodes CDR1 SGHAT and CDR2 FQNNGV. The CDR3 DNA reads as TGTGCCAGCAGCTTAAGGGGTAGCGGGTTAAGGACCGGGGAGCTGTTTTTT. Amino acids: CASSLRGSGLRTGELFF.

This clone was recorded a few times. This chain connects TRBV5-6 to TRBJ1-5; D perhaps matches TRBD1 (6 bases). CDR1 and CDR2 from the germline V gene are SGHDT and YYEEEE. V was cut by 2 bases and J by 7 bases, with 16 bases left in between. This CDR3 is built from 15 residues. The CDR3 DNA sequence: TGTGCCAGCAGCTTAGGGGGGCGGTCCACGCAGCCCCAGCATTTT. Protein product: CASSLGGRSTQPQHF.

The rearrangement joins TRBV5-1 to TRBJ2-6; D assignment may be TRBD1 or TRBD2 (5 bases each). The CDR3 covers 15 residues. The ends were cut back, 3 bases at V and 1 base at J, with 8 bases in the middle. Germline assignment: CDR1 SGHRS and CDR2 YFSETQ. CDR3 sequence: CASSSGPSGANVLTF. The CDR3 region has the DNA TGCGCCAGCAGCTCGGGACCGTCTGGGGCCAACGTCCTGACTTTC. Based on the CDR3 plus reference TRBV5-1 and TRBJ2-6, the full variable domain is KAGVTQTPRYLIKTRGQQVTLSCSPISGHRSVSWYQQTPGQGLQFLFEYFSETQRNKGNFPGRFSGRQFSNSRSEMNVSTLELGDSALYLCASSSGPSGANVLTFGAGSRLTVL.

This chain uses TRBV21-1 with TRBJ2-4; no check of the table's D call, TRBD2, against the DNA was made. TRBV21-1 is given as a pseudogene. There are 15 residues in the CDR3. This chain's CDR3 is CASSNRPLAKNIQYF. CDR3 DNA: TGTGCCAGCAGCAACCGTCCTCTAGCCAAAAACATTCAGTACTTC.